The rows below give T cell receptor beta chains drawn from one sample of a study of Ad26.COV2.S vaccination and SARS-CoV-2 variants. Method: immunoSEQ multiplex PCR; TCRdb's copy keeps in-frame clones and lacks some. The data contain 400,000 to 450,000 clones, about nine tenths of them seen just once; the ten biggest clones take up 9% to 15%. The sample in question was peripheral blood, obtained in a trial of Ad26.COV2.S vaccine versus placebo. Every receptor here comes from a person between 18 and 65 years old who received the Ad26.COV2.S COVID-19 vaccine or a placebo. CDR3s include the opening cysteine and the closing phenylalanine or tryptophan. Size is stated for part of the rows, as once, few or many counts, or as a class when the clone is expanded.

>TRBJ1-5|TRBV28|-
CASSPPGDTQIKRQPQHF
>TRBJ2-7|TRBV11-2|-
CASSLGGGRAAYEQYF
>TRBJ2-3|TRBV5-1|-
CASSLWGADTQYF
>TRBJ2-4|TRBV10-1|-
CASSEGTGNENIQYF
>TRBJ2-3|TRBV7-9|-
CASSPRVFSTDTQYF
>TRBJ2-7|TRBV19|-
CASSRGTGTGGLYEQYF
>TRBJ1-5|TRBV19|-
CASSIGGWGGNQPQHF
>TRBJ2-5|TRBV2|-
CASTIRETQYF
>TRBJ2-2|TRBV18|-
CASSPNRGTGELFF
>TRBJ2-2|TRBV27|-
CASSFRGSGELFF
>TRBJ1-5|TRBV5-1|-
CASSLGENQPQHF
>TRBJ1-1|TRBV6-5|once
CASRLRQGLTEAFF
>TRBJ2-2|TRBV5-1|-
CASSLRLALNTGELFF
>TRBJ1-5|TRBV7-9|-
CASTTGVGQPQHF
>TRBJ2-2|TRBV21-1|-
CASSKGQFQTSRTGELFF
>TRBJ1-5|TRBV6-5|few
CASSYGARQPQHF
>TRBJ2-1|TRBV5-1|-
CASSLMTSGVEQFF
>TRBJ1-4|TRBV2|-
CASSRGVNEKLFF
>TRBJ2-5|TRBV6-6|-
CASSYSGQGKGETQYF
>TRBJ2-3|TRBV9|-
CASSVGWAARGSGTDTQYF
>TRBJ1-4|TRBV2|few
CASSEGKTNEKLFF
>TRBJ2-1|TRBV19|-
CASSIALVYNEQFF
>TRBJ2-7|TRBV12-3/TRBV12-4|-
CASSLVLSYEQYF
>TRBJ2-2|TRBV2|-
CASSPGLAGGAATGELFF
>TRBJ2-5|TRBV9|-
CASSGTGGGQETQYF
>TRBJ1-5|TRBV27|once
CASSPLPSGNQPQHF
>TRBJ1-4|TRBV18|-
CASSPKTTRVTGEKLFF
>TRBJ2-1|TRBV9|-
CASSVGASGYNEQFF
>TRBJ1-1|TRBV12-3/TRBV12-4|-
CASSLGQATEAFF
>TRBJ2-7|TRBV6-5|once
CASRAGTSGTEQYF
>TRBJ2-3|TRBV4-3|-
CASSQDPLGSGADTQYF
>TRBJ1-2|TRBV7-9|-
CASSLKLGAYGYTF
>TRBJ2-3|TRBV12-5|-
CASRGRNTDTQYF
>TRBJ2-1|TRBV5-4|-
CASSILTGNLPIEQFF
>TRBJ1-4|TRBV19|-
CASSIGTGEKLFF
>TRBJ2-7|TRBV10-3|-
CAISPGTSGFEQYF
>TRBJ2-1|TRBV7-3|-
CASSRGLAGDEQFF
>TRBJ2-3|TRBV28|-
CASWSVQDTQYF
>TRBJ1-3|TRBV9|-
CASSVTGDTFSGNTIYF
>TRBJ1-3|TRBV28|-
CASSPPGGRARNTIYF
>TRBJ2-2|TRBV11-2|-
CASSSVDRTYTGELFF
>TRBJ2-2|TRBV19|-
CASRTLGGGRPTGELFF
>TRBJ2-1|TRBV4-3|once
CASSRKWLAGTKNEQFF
>TRBJ2-2|TRBV7-9|-
CATQPRDVTGELFF
>TRBJ1-2|TRBV3-1/TRBV3-2|-
CASSQARGAFNYGYTF
>TRBJ1-6|TRBV9|-
CASSEAGSGSPLHF
>TRBJ1-3|TRBV7-2|-
CASSRDRAGNTIYF
>TRBJ2-1|TRBV28|-
CASSSEGRGLAGVYEQFF
>TRBJ2-6|TRBV2|-
CASMAGLSGANVLTF
>TRBJ2-2|TRBV29-1|-
CSVEEGTGELFF
>TRBJ2-7|TRBV11-2|once
CASSPRGTSYEQYF
>TRBJ1-2|TRBV6-2/TRBV6-3|-
CASSYSTDGYTF
>TRBJ2-3|TRBV24-1|-
CATSDPRHFSTDTQYF
>TRBJ2-6|TRBV29-1|-
CSAGTQSSGANVLTF
>TRBJ2-7|TRBV30|few
CAWSGGLAGVYDEQYF
>TRBJ1-1|TRBV6-5|once
CASSYQGLGTEAFF
>TRBJ1-5|TRBV19|once
CASSKEARQHF
>TRBJ2-3|TRBV7-6|-
CASGGWASGSTDTQYF
>TRBJ1-2|TRBV12-3/TRBV12-4|-
CASSPQGNYGYTF